These 14 T cell receptor beta chains originate from one sample sequenced in a study of T cells in Graves' hyperthyroidism and ophthalmopathy. Regions amplified from RNA transcripts were the TCR beta CDR3 regions. Initially, a first-round RT-PCR of the TCR CDR3 employed the HTBI primer set. One entry per CDR3 protein, called by TCRdb with MiXCR from the multiplex PCR reads. The table shows about 300,000 distinct CDR3 sequences, with 16% occurring only once. Material: blood. The source is a man aged 25-45 years with Graves' hyperthyroidism.

This clonotype appeared many times. The chain carries TRBV6-2 or TRBV6-3 and TRBJ2-7, with 7 bases matching TRBD2. The CDR3 has 12 residues. The V gene's germline CDR1 is MNHEY and CDR2 SVGEGT. V lost 8 bases and J lost 0; bases outside the gene matches: 1. For the CDR3, the DNA is TGTGCCAGCGGCGGGAGCTCCTACGAGCAGTACTTC. As protein: CASGGSSYEQYF.

This clonotype has a count of ten or more. V is TRBV6-5 and J is TRBJ2-1; D is unclear. This CDR3 is built from 13 residues. Trimming pared 0 bases from V and 4 bases from J, leaving 4 bases between. The germline CDR1 and CDR2 sequences are MNHEY and SVGAGI. CDR3 loop: CASSYSRYNEQFF. The DNA for the CDR3 is TGTGCCAGCAGTTACTCGCGGTACAATGAGCAGTTCTTC.

This clonotype was detected ten times or more. This sequence joins TRBV2 and TRBJ2-5; TRBD2 aligns across 12 bases. CDR3 length equals 15 residues. Germline CDR1 SNHLY, CDR2 FYNNEI. J lost 6 bases, V lost 6 bases, and 8 bases had no gene match. CDR3 DNA sequence: TGTGCCAGCAGCCGACTAGCGGGAGACGCGAAGACCCAGTACTTC. It translates to CASSRLAGDAKTQYF.

This clonotype has a count of ten or more. CDR3 DNA sequence: TGTGCCAGCAGTTACTCGTTTGGTGGGGCCCTTGACAAAAACATTCAGTACTTC. It encodes CASSYSFGGALDKNIQYF. The rearrangement joins TRBV6-6 to TRBJ2-4; TRBD1 is a possible D gene (5 bases). The germline V gene encodes CDR1 MNHNY and CDR2 SVGAGI (reference sequence). CDR3 length: 18 amino acids. V shed 0 bases and J shed 3 bases, with 18 bases lying between them.

This clonotype appeared many times. The CDR3 loop is CACPPEKGTADSPLHF. The CDR3 nucleotides are TGTGCCTGCCCACCGGAAAAAGGGACAGCTGATTCACCCCTCCACTTT. The rearrangement links TRBV30 to TRBJ1-6; 7 positions match TRBD1. The CDR3 contains 16 residues. Germline V gene data show CDR1 as GTSNPN and CDR2 as SVGIG (reference sequence). V was clipped by 6 bases and J by 8 bases; unmatched bases: 16. Filled out from reference TRBV30 and TRBJ1-6, the complete variable domain reads SQTIHQWPATLVQPVGSPLSLECTVEGTSNPNLYWYRQAAGRGLQLLFYSVGIGQISSEVPQNLSASRPQDRQFILSSKKLLLSDSGFYLCACPPEKGTADSPLHFGNGTRLTVT.

This clonotype has only a few counts. This chain joins TRBV4-1 and TRBJ2-7; D is ambiguous. The V and J ends lost 3 bases and 2 bases respectively, with 14 bases between them. This CDR3 is 15 amino acids long. Germline CDR1 reads MGHRA; CDR2 reads YSYEKL. The CDR3 nucleotides read TGCGCCAGCAGCCATGGGAAGGAAAACGCCTACGAGCAGTACTTC. Encoded protein: CASSHGKENAYEQYF.

Ten or more counts support this clonotype. The J gene is TRBJ2-1, the V gene TRBV11-2; 11 bases align to TRBD2. Unmatched junction bases numbered 7, after V lost 4 bases and J lost 5 bases. The CDR3 sequence is 16 residues long. Looked up from germline, CDR1 is SGHAT and CDR2 is FQNNGV. The CDR3 sequence is CASSSYTSGSNNEQFF. DNA for the CDR3: TGTGCCAGCAGCTCGTATACTAGCGGGAGCAACAATGAGCAGTTCTTC.

The sample holds many counts of this clonotype. This chain links TRBV5-1 with TRBJ1-4; D remains ambiguous. The V gene lost 2 bases and the J gene lost 3 bases, with 5 bases spanning the gap. This CDR3 has 13 amino acids. Germline CDR1 SGHRS, CDR2 YFSETQ. The CDR3 sequence is CASSFIPNEKLFF. DNA for the CDR3: TGCGCCAGCAGCTTCATTCCTAATGAAAAACTGTTTTTT.

The CDR3 sequence: CASSQDRGGLAGGVEQFF. The CDR3 coding sequence is TGTGCCAGCAGCCAAGACCGGGGGGGACTAGCGGGAGGGGTCGAGCAGTTCTTC. J is TRBJ2-1 and V is TRBV4-2; 16 nucleotides line up with TRBD2. This CDR3 region has 18 residues. The germline V gene encodes CDR1 LGHNA and CDR2 YNFKEQ. J gave up 10 bases and V 0 bases, and 9 bases lay outside the gene matches.

V usage is TRBV9 and J usage is TRBJ1-5; no definite D call. From germline, CDR1 is SGDLS and CDR2 YYNGEE. The V end lost 4 bases, the J end lost 4 bases, and 9 bases lay between the germline ends. The CDR3 extends over 13 amino acids. The CDR3 is CASSTNPNQPQHF. CDR3 nucleotides: TGTGCCAGCAGCACCAACCCAAATCAGCCCCAGCATTTT.

This clonotype has a count of ten or more. The gene calls are TRBV20-1 and TRBJ2-1, with D unresolved. CDR3 size: 16 residues. CDR1 and CDR2 (germline): DFQATT, SNEGSKA (reference sequence). Trimming stripped 4 bases from V and 0 bases from J, with 16 bases between. CDR3 sequence: CSAMGHQTGSYNEQFF. Here the CDR3 DNA reads TGCAGTGCTATGGGCCATCAGACTGGCTCCTACAATGAGCAGTTCTTC.

This clonotype was counted ten times or more. This chain links TRBV20-1 with TRBJ2-5; the D is unclear. There are 10 residues in the CDR3. CDR1 DFQATT and CDR2 SNEGSKA come from the germline V gene (reference sequence). Trimming took 7 bases from V and 5 from J, leaving 8 bases between them. Here the CDR3 DNA reads TGCAGTGGGTTAGGGGAGACCCAGTACTTC. Its translation: CSGLGETQYF.

This clonotype was found many times. The chain recombines TRBV5-5 with TRBJ1-5, with a possible D match to TRBD1 (5 bases). In germline, CDR1 is SGHKS, CDR2 YYEKEE (reference sequence). V was trimmed by 4 bases and J by 2 bases, leaving 16 bases between them. CDR3 length: 16 amino acids. CDR3 sequence reads: CASSPGPAWGNQPQHF. CDR3 nucleotide sequence: TGTGCCAGCAGCCCGGGGCCCGCCTGGGGCAATCAGCCCCAGCATTTT.

This clonotype was counted at least ten times. The V and J genes are TRBV20-1 and TRBJ2-3; D gene uncertain. The CDR3 has 10 amino acids. Trimming shortened V by 4 bases and J by 4 bases, and 3 bases separated the two germline ends. Germline V lookup: CDR1 DFQATT, CDR2 SNEGSKA (reference sequence). CDR3 bases: TGCAGTGCTACCCCAGATACGCAGTATTTT. Translating gives CSATPDTQYF.